This T cell receptor (beta chain) was identified during a study of blood T cell repertoires in COVID-19 (TCRdb year 2020). For the study in its entirety: The collaborator samples originated in the United States, Italy and Spain and spanned the acute and convalescent phases of COVID-19. A freely available public database, intended as a resource for researchers studying the immune response to SARS-CoV-2, is where the repertoires were released. The sample metadata nearly always contained a de-identified subject ID, COVID-19 status, age in years and sex. HLA class I and class II types, where available, came from metadata supplied by the sample provider rather than from assay-based typing. The samples were drawn from the first 160 participants of the ongoing ImmuneRACE study and from 1,254 subjects provided by 6 global collaborators. The material from the prospective study consisted of cDNA or gDNA derived from T cells, B-cell-depleted T cells, or PBMCs. Deeply sampled blood TCRbeta repertoires from subjects exposed to, actively infected with, or recovered from COVID-19 were included in the dataset. Study-wide conclusions, independent of this receptor: The quantity of clinical and demographic metadata differed by source and by participant and was supplied without curation.

TCRbeta CDR3 regions were amplified from genomic DNA by means of the immunoSEQ Assay, a bias-controlled multiplex PCR. Per the source publication's procedure: The number of nucleated cells in each sample was estimated by amplification of reference gene primers within the assay. Sequence reads were collapsed and filtered to measure the absolute abundance of every unique TCRbeta CDR3 rearrangement. For each sample, productive Simpson clonality was calculated as the square root of Simpson's diversity index over productive rearrangements. TCRdb re-hosts the immuneACCESS table, in-frame sequences only. Its copies lack some clones; in the studies checked, an unresolved V gene accounts for under half of them, and the cause for the rest is not known. Clonal size and the V and J genes are those of that table, whereas D and trimming came from the DNA. The sample table lists under 200,000 clones, less than 85% of them with a count of one. The ten largest clones capture 15% to 20% of the sample.

The CDR3 goes from the cysteine to the phenylalanine over 15 residues. The kept DNA is CDR3 alone, 45 bases in frame from the first base. Sequences MDHEN (CDR1) and SYDVKM (CDR2) are obtained from the germline V gene. V drops 6 bases and J drops 2 bases, leaving 11 bases in between. As concerns this clone: Its antigen specificity is not known. Within one base of it there is no much larger clone, and no base qualities were kept.

Enrolling through a virtual design, the prospective study's participants ranged in age from about 18 to 100 years and lived across 24 United States geographic areas. In the prospective study, participants were assigned to cohorts based on the clinical history participants reported in a screening survey and a study questionnaire. Recovered participants in ImmuneRACE Cohort 3 were defined by two consecutive negative NP/OP PCR tests, clearance by a healthcare professional, or resolution of symptoms. Each participant in the prospective study had whole blood, serum and a nasopharyngeal or oropharyngeal swab collected by mobile phlebotomists. Participants in the prospective study had the option to provide additional blood draws and questionnaires over a roughly 2-month period. Prospective study blood samples were shipped either frozen or at room temperature before DNA extraction.

The sample consisted of PBMCs or T cells enriched from blood (not recorded which). This receptor was obtained from a man between 60 and 70 years old who had recovered from COVID-19. The chain links TRBV28 with TRBJ1-6; there is no confident call for the D gene. The nucleotide sequence reads TGTGCCAGCAGCCCCCCCCGGGCCTATAATTCACCCCTCCACTTT. It translates to CASSPPRAYNSPLHF.